The T cell receptor beta chain described here comes from a study of blood T cell repertoires in COVID-19. CDR1 and CDR2 from the germline V gene are MNHEY and SVGEGT. The CDR3 sequence is 13 residues long. The V and J ends lost 6 bases and 6 bases, in that order; junction bases with no gene match: 6. Recovered status applied to Cohort 3 donors who had two consecutive negative PCRs. It also applied to those with clearance or with symptom resolution. The repertoire was sequenced with immunoSEQ multiplex PCR; TCRdb's copy has only in-frame clones and lacks some. The sample shows a few hundred thousand clones, around 86% of them seen only once.

Sequencing input: PBMCs or T cells enriched from blood (not recorded which). V usage is TRBV6-2 or TRBV6-3 and J usage is TRBJ1-1; 8 nucleotides align to TRBD1. This clonotype was obtained from a woman aged 45-65 years who had recovered from COVID-19. CDR3 sequence (DNA): TGTGCCAGCAGCGGACAGGGATTCGCTGAAGCTTTCTTT. Translation: CASSGQGFAEAFF.